This T cell receptor (beta chain) came from a study of T cell responses to AZD1222 COVID-19 vaccine. Study overall: Investigators merged groups given second doses at roughly 4 or roughly 12 weeks. Findings and caveats of the study: Seropositivity was recorded at baseline in only 6 or 7 AZD1222 recipients.

The table came from immunoSEQ multiplex PCR; TCRdb's copy has only in-frame clones and leaves some out. The sample holds 95,000 to 150,000 clones; about 90% are singletons and the top ten take around 6.1%. Remarks on this clone: Its antigen is unidentified.

Germline CDR1 MDHEN, CDR2 SYDVKM. This CDR3 spans 15 amino acids. The V segment lost 6 bases and the J segment 0 bases; nucleotides outside the gene matches: 5. The chain employs TRBV28 and TRBJ2-3, with 8 nucleotides matching TRBD2. The clonotype comes from an adult in good health. Source: peripheral blood, taken on day 0 of AZD1222 vaccination. As DNA, the CDR3 is TGTGCCAGCAGGATGATAGCGGGAAGCACAGATACGCAGTATTTT. Protein product: CASRMIAGSTDTQYF. Full variable domain (missing parts from reference TRBV28 and TRBJ2-3): DVKVTQSSRYLVKRTGEKVFLECVQDMDHENMFWYRQDPGLGLRLIYFSYDVKMKEKGDIPEGYSVSREKKERFSLILESASTNQTSMYLCASRMIAGSTDTQYFGPGTRLTVL.